The rows below give T cell receptor beta chains drawn from one sample of a study of response to subunit inactivated influenza vaccine. TCRdb ran MiXCR on the RT-PCR reads and lists one entry per CDR3 protein. In the table there are 590,000 or so distinct CDR3 sequences, about 15% of which are singletons. The input for sequencing was PBMCs from blood, taken approximately 15 days before vaccination. These receptor sequences come from a man in his fifties who received an inactivated influenza vaccine. Both conserved end residues are part of each CDR3. A D gene is named only where the DNA matches it firmly. For some rows the clone size is stated as once, few or many, or as a class when expanded; others skip it.

d_gene: NA
abundance: few
j_gene: TRBJ2-3
v_gene: TRBV6-2/TRBV6-3
CDR3nt: TGTGCCAGCAGTTACGAAACAGATACGCAGTATTTT
CDR3aa: CASSYETDTQYF

d_gene: TRBD2
abundance: few
j_gene: TRBJ2-7
v_gene: TRBV6-1
CDR3nt: TGTGCCAGCAGCCCCGCCGGGACTAGCGGGCCAGCCTACGAGCAGTACTTC
CDR3aa: CASSPAGTSGPAYEQYF

d_gene: TRBD2
abundance: few
j_gene: TRBJ2-1
v_gene: TRBV20-1
CDR3nt: TGCAGTGCTAGCCCCGGGACTAGCATGGCAAATGAGCAGTTCTTC
CDR3aa: CSASPGTSMANEQFF

d_gene: NA
abundance: few
j_gene: TRBJ2-7
v_gene: TRBV20-1
CDR3nt: TGCAGTGTCAACGGCGAGGGACGGCGAAACTACGAGCAGTACTTC
CDR3aa: CSVNGEGRRNYEQYF

d_gene: NA
abundance: NA
j_gene: TRBJ2-6
v_gene: TRBV7-2
CDR3nt: TGTGCCAGCAGTACAGGTGGCAGGGAGTCTGGGGCCAACGTCCTGACTTTC
CDR3aa: CASSTGGRESGANVLTF

d_gene: NA
abundance: few
j_gene: TRBJ1-4
v_gene: TRBV20-1
CDR3nt: TGCAGTGCTCCCGTCTCCCGAGGAAAACTGTTTTTT
CDR3aa: CSAPVSRGKLFF

d_gene: TRBD1
abundance: once
j_gene: TRBJ2-7
v_gene: TRBV11-2
CDR3nt: TGTGCCAGCAGCGCCCGGGACAGGGGGTACGAGCAGTACTTC
CDR3aa: CASSARDRGYEQYF

d_gene: TRBD1
abundance: NA
j_gene: TRBJ1-5
v_gene: TRBV7-2
CDR3nt: TGTGCCAGCAGCTTAAAGGGACAGGGGATTAATCAAGGGCCCCAGCATTTT
CDR3aa: CASSLKGQGINQGPQHF

d_gene: NA
abundance: NA
j_gene: TRBJ2-2
v_gene: TRBV19
CDR3nt: TGTGCCAGTAGAAGGTGGCTCGCGAACACCGGGGAGCTGTTTTTT
CDR3aa: CASRRWLANTGELFF

d_gene: TRBD1
abundance: NA
j_gene: TRBJ2-7
v_gene: TRBV6-5
CDR3nt: TGTGCCAGCAGTTACTCCTTCCAATCAGGGACAGACTTCTACGAGCAGTACTTC
CDR3aa: CASSYSFQSGTDFYEQYF